This T cell receptor beta chain derives from a study of radiotherapy plus CTLA-4 blockade in lung cancer. Background on the study: Objective responses were recorded in 15% to 20% of patients, with disease control recorded in roughly 31%. The study's findings and limits: After treatment with radiotherapy plus ipilimumab, TCR clones that came from the tumor expanded in blood. Reportedly, early blood T cell clone dynamics best predicted response, with interferon-beta.

CTLA-4 blockade using ipilimumab, together with focal radiation, was received by patients with chemo-refractory metastatic non-small-cell lung cancer. Trimming pared 2 bases from V and 7 bases from J, leaving 14 bases between. Germline-derived CDR1 and CDR2 are MNHEY and SVGAGI. The CDR3 is 14 amino acids. Comments on this clone: What it binds is unknown.

Sequencing used immunoSEQ multiplex PCR; TCRdb keeps in-frame clones, though not all of them. Counted here are some 45,000 clones, 76% occurring once; the ten biggest clones make up approximately 8%. The sequencing used peripheral blood, collected from a patient treated with radiotherapy plus ipilimumab. The chain carries TRBV6-5 and TRBJ1-1; D is possibly TRBD1 (5 bases). This receptor was taken from a human donor with non-small cell lung cancer who had stable disease on radiotherapy plus ipilimumab. This chain's CDR3 is CASSYVPTQGEAFF. The CDR3 nucleotides are TGTGCCAGCAGTTACGTCCCCACCCAGGGTGAAGCTTTCTTT.